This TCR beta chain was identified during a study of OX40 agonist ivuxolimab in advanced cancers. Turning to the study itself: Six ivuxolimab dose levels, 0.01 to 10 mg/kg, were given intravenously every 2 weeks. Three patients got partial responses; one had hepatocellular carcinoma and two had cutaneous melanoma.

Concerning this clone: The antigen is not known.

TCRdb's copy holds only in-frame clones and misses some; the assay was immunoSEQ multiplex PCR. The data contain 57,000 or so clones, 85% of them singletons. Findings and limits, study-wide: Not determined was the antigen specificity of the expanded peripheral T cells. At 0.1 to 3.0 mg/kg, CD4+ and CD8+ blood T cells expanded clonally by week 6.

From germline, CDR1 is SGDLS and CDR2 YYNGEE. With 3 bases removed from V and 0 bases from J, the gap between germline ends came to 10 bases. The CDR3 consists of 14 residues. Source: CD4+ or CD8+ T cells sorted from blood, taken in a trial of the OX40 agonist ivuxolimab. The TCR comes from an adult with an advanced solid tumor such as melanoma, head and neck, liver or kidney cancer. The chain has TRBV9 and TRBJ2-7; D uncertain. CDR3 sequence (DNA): TGTGCCAGCAGCGACCAGGCGCTCTCCTACGAGCAGTACTTC. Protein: CASSDQALSYEQYF.